The 23 T cell receptor beta chains presented below share a single source sample, sequenced in a study of blood T cells in healthy people across ages. A sample-barcoded 5' primer and a J-beta primer mix were used in a second PCR of roughly 7 to 12 cycles. TCRdb re-called the 5' RACE reads with MiXCR, one entry per CDR3 protein. Of around 1,800,000 distinct CDR3 sequences in the sample, about two fifths were seen once. The sequenced sample consisted of blood. The receptor set was obtained from a human donor in good health.

This clonotype was observed a few times. This chain uses TRBV7-4 with TRBJ1-4, with TRBD1 as a possible D gene (5 bases). V lost 0 bases and J lost 12, with 11 bases in between. Germline values: CDR1 SGHVT, CDR2 SQSDAQ. CDR3 size: 13 residues. This chain's CDR3 is CASSLAARGELFF. The CDR3 nucleotides are TGTGCCAGCAGCTTAGCTGCTCGAGGGGAACTGTTTTTT. Full variable domain (rest looked up from reference TRBV7-4 and TRBJ1-4): GAGVSQSPRYKVAKRGRDVALRCDSISGHVTLYWYRQTLGQGSEVLTYSQSDAQRDKSGRPSGRFSAERPERSVSTLKIQRTEQGDSAVYLCASSLAARGELFFGSGTQLSVL.

This chain links TRBV29-1 with TRBJ1-2, with D unclear. The CDR3 runs to 15 residues. Germline-derived CDR1 and CDR2 are SQVTM and ANQGSEA. V dropped 4 bases and J dropped 5 bases, with 20 bases sitting between them. The CDR3 sequence is CSVVGGFSWSYGYTF. CDR3 nucleotide sequence: TGCAGCGTTGTGGGAGGATTCTCCTGGAGTTATGGCTACACCTTC.

About this clonotype: One end of the junction is discordant with germline, which a read error may explain. V and J are TRBV6-2 or TRBV6-3 and TRBJ2-3; D remains ambiguous. CDR1 is MNHEY, CDR2 SVGEGT, per germline. There are 15 residues in the CDR3. CDR3 protein: CASSYASTLTDTQYF. CDR3 bases: TGTGCCAGTAGTTACGCCTCTACACTGACAGATACGCAGTATTTT.

This clonotype was detected a few times. The chain employs TRBV6-4 and TRBJ2-3; weak D call: TRBD1 (6 bases). Trimming left V 7 bases short and J 2 bases short, with 16 bases between. CDR1 and CDR2 from the germline V gene are MRHNA and SNTAGT. The length of the CDR3 is 15 residues. In DNA, the CDR3 is TGTGCCAGCACCAAGACAGGAGGACCCACAGATACGCAGTATTTT. Protein sequence: CASTKTGGPTDTQYF.

The rearrangement uses TRBV7-3 and TRBJ2-5; 7 bases are shared with TRBD2. Trimming removed 8 bases from V and 2 bases from J; junction bases left unmatched: 11. CDR1 SGHTA and CDR2 FQGTGA come from the germline V gene. The CDR3 is made up of 15 amino acids. CDR3 region: CASGLLAELQETQYF. The CDR3 DNA reads as TGTGCCAGCGGATTGCTAGCGGAACTTCAAGAGACCCAGTACTTC. The entire variable domain, with the rest obtained from reference TRBV7-3 and TRBJ2-5, is as follows: GAGVSQTPSNKVTEKGKYVELRCDPISGHTALYWYRQSLGQGPEFLIYFQGTGAADDSGLPNDRFFAVRPEGSVSTLKIQRTERGDSAVYLCASGLLAELQETQYFGPGTRLLVL.

The CDR3 spells CASSLTGGVAKNIQYF. The CDR3, as DNA: TGTGCCAGCAGCTTAACGGGGGGGGTAGCCAAAAACATTCAGTACTTC. The chain has TRBV11-2 and TRBJ2-4; 8 positions match TRBD2. Germline CDR1 is SGHAT and CDR2 is FQNNGV. The CDR3 totals 16 residues. With 2 bases clipped from V and 0 bases from J, the junction kept 3 bases outside the gene matches.

This clonotype was counted between two and nine times. J is TRBJ2-7 and V is TRBV10-3, with D tentatively TRBD1 (6 bases). This CDR3 is 13 amino acids long. The germline gives CDR1 ENHRY, CDR2 SYGVKD. V was clipped by 7 bases and J by 2 bases, with 12 bases between them. The CDR3 loop reads CAINGDITYEQYF. The CDR3 nucleotides read TGTGCCATCAATGGGGACATCACCTACGAGCAGTACTTC.

This rearrangement joins TRBV19 to TRBJ2-3; 9 bases are a match to TRBD1. This CDR3 region has 13 residues. V lost 10 bases, J lost 4 bases, and 6 bases stayed unmatched. Germline V gives CDR1 LNHDA, CDR2 SQIVND (reference sequence). CDR3 region: CATKWTGADTQYF. DNA of the CDR3: TGTGCCACCAAATGGACAGGGGCAGATACGCAGTATTTT.

This sequence joins TRBV4-2 and TRBJ1-4; a weak D match, TRBD1 (5 bases). In germline, CDR1 is LGHNA, CDR2 YNFKEQ. V lost 0 bases and J 12 bases, leaving 11 bases between the germline ends. The length of the CDR3 is 13 residues. The CDR3 nucleotides are TGTGCCAGCAGCCAAGATTGGGGCAATGAACTGTTTTTT. Translated: CASSQDWGNELFF.

The rearrangement joins TRBV29-1 to TRBJ2-6, with D possibly being TRBD1 (6 bases). The V gene's germline CDR1 is SQVTM and CDR2 ANQGSEA. This CDR3 is 14 amino acids long. Trimming removed 4 bases from V and 4 bases from J, with 11 bases in between. CDR3 in DNA: TGCAGCGTTGGGACAGACTCGGGGGCCAACGTCCTGACTTTC. Amino acid sequence: CSVGTDSGANVLTF.

The J gene is TRBJ1-5, the V gene TRBV7-2; 7 positions agree with TRBD1. Trimming removed 5 bases from V and 7 bases from J; junction bases left unmatched: 11. The CDR3 spans 15 residues. The germline V gene has CDR1 SGHTA and CDR2 FQGNSA. CDR3: CASSSGQAFYQPQHF. The CDR3 bases are TGTGCCAGCAGCAGCGGACAGGCGTTCTACCAGCCCCAGCATTTT.

The V call is TRBV20-1, the J call TRBJ2-3; D is undetermined. The V end was cut by 3 bases, the J end by 4 bases, with 8 bases between. The germline gives CDR1 DFQATT, CDR2 SNEGSKA (reference sequence). The CDR3 is 12 amino acids. The CDR3 DNA is TGCAGTGCTAGTGCCAGTGCAGATACGCAGTATTTT. It specifies CSASASADTQYF.

This clonotype was observed a handful of times. The V call is TRBV2, the J call TRBJ1-2; tentatively, D is TRBD1 (6 bases). V lost 6 bases to trimming and J lost 4 bases, with 18 bases between them. CDR3 length: 15 residues. Germline V gives CDR1 SNHLY, CDR2 FYNNEI. The CDR3, as DNA: TGTGCCAGCAGCTATACCAACAGGGACTCCTATGGCTACACCTTC. Its protein is CASSYTNRDSYGYTF.

J is TRBJ1-2 and V is TRBV29-1; D is undetermined. Germline CDR1 and CDR2: SQVTM and ANQGSEA. The CDR3 is 12 residues long. The germline V and J ends were trimmed by 5 bases and 7 bases, with 14 bases remaining between them. CDR3 sequence (DNA): TGCAGCGTTCTAGAGCAATCGGGTGGCTACACCTTC. The encoded protein is CSVLEQSGGYTF.

The J gene is TRBJ2-1, the V gene TRBV24-1, with 8 positions matching TRBD1. The CDR3 runs 14 residues. Per germline, CDR1 KGHDR and CDR2 SFDVKD. With 1 base clipped from V and 7 bases from J, the junction kept 2 bases outside the gene matches. CDR3 sequence reads: CATSDFTGGNEQFF. CDR3 nucleotide sequence: TGTGCCACCAGTGATTTTACAGGGGGGAATGAGCAGTTCTTC.

The chain is built from TRBV4-1 and TRBJ2-1; 11 bases line up with TRBD2. The CDR3 length is 16 residues. Germline V lookup: CDR1 MGHRA, CDR2 YSYEKL. V shed 0 bases, J shed 7 bases, and the junction held 5 bases outside the gene matches. The CDR3 loop is CASSQERLAGKNEQFF. CDR3 nucleotide sequence: TGCGCCAGCAGCCAAGAACGACTAGCGGGGAAGAATGAGCAGTTCTTC.

The rearrangement uses TRBV7-9 and TRBJ2-7, with unresolved D. Per the germline V gene, CDR1 is SEHNR and CDR2 is FQNEAQ (reference sequence). V was trimmed by 6 bases and J by 4 bases, leaving 13 bases between them. The CDR3 is 13 amino acids. The DNA of the CDR3 is TGTGCCAGCAGTTTCGGGTCCGAGTACGAGCAGTACTTC. Its translation: CASSFGSEYEQYF.

The V gene is TRBV2, the J gene TRBJ2-7, with 7 bases identical to TRBD1. The germline CDR1 and CDR2 sequences are SNHLY and FYNNEI. The CDR3 covers 14 residues. J was trimmed by 2 bases and V by 2 bases; bases with no gene match: 3. CDR3 loop: CASSEWDSTYEQYF. The CDR3 DNA sequence: TGTGCCAGCAGTGAATGGGACAGTACCTACGAGCAGTACTTC.

The chain couples TRBV24-1 to TRBJ2-3; D possibly corresponds to TRBD2 (6 bases). V was pared by 4 bases and J by 2 bases, with 21 bases between. The CDR3 sequence is 18 residues long. Germline lookup yields CDR1 KGHDR and CDR2 SFDVKD. CDR3 DNA sequence: TGTGCCACCAGTGACTCCCCCCCGGGACTGGGGAACACAGATACGCAGTATTTT. Encoded protein: CATSDSPPGLGNTDTQYF.

V usage is TRBV4-2 and J usage is TRBJ2-7; 8 bases are a match to TRBD1. This CDR3 is built from 16 residues. Germline values: CDR1 LGHNA, CDR2 YNFKEQ. The J segment lost 0 bases and the V segment lost 4 bases, leaving 8 bases of the junction unmatched. CDR3 sequence: CASSLTGTGNSYEQYF. CDR3 nucleotide sequence: TGTGCCAGCAGCCTAACCGGGACAGGAAACTCCTACGAGCAGTACTTC.

This clonotype has just a few counts. V is TRBV20-1 and J is TRBJ2-7; perhaps D is TRBD1 or TRBD2 (5 bases each). CDR3 length equals 13 residues. Germline-derived CDR1 and CDR2 are DFQATT and SNEGSKA (reference sequence). V was clipped by 6 bases and J by 7 bases, with 19 bases between them. The CDR3 region has the DNA TGCAGTGCGTGGGACGTGCCACCGGGGGAGCAGTACTTC. As protein: CSAWDVPPGEQYF.

As for this clonotype: At one end, the junction sequence differs from germline, possibly due to a read error. This chain's CDR3 is CASSPAGFDLSGANVRTF. CDR3 DNA sequence: TGTGCCAGCAGCCCCGCAGGGTTTGATCTAAGTGGGGCCAACGTCCGGACTTTC. V usage is TRBV7-9 and J usage is TRBJ2-6; D perhaps matches TRBD1 (5 bases). The CDR3 is 18 amino acids. Germline V gives CDR1 SEHNR, CDR2 FQNEAQ (reference sequence).

In this sample, this clonotype turned up a few times. The chain couples TRBV27 to TRBJ2-5; D unresolved. V was clipped by 6 bases and J by 4 bases, with 9 bases between them. CDR3 length: 12 residues. CDR1 MNHEY and CDR2 SMNVEV come from the germline V gene (reference sequence). The CDR3 region is CASSHVPETQYF. As DNA, the CDR3 is TGTGCCAGCAGCCACGTTCCAGAGACCCAGTACTTC.